The rows below give T cell receptor beta chains drawn from one sample of a study of CD8+ T cells in alopecia areata. Clones were read by immunoSEQ multiplex PCR, and TCRdb kept only the in-frame ones, dropping some. The profile shows around 300,000 clones, roughly 60% of them singletons. This sample comprised CD4+ T cells sorted from blood, obtained around week 53, from a patient treated with tofacitinib. The receptors derive from a human donor with alopecia areata. CDR3s include the opening cysteine and the closing phenylalanine or tryptophan. The D gene is left open where the match is weak. Clone size, where shown, is once, few, many, or a class for clones that have expanded.

J,size,D,V,CDR3,DNA
TRBJ2-3,few,TRBD2,TRBV25-1,CASRAGGFGDTQYF,TGTGCCAGCCGGGCGGGGGGGTTCGGAGATACGCAGTATTTT
TRBJ2-7,NA,NA,TRBV6-6,CATLDPPNYEQYF,TGTGCCACCCTGGACCCTCCTAACTACGAGCAGTACTTC
TRBJ1-1,NA,NA,TRBV29-1,CSVMGVTREAFF,TGCAGCGTTATGGGTGTCACCCGAGAAGCTTTCTTT
TRBJ1-6,NA,TRBD1,TRBV19,CASTPTGGHSPLHF,TGTGCCAGTACCCCGACAGGGGGCCATTCACCCCTCCACTTT
TRBJ1-1,NA,NA,TRBV25-1,CASKMNTEAFF,TGTGCCAGCAAGATGAACACTGAAGCTTTCTTT
TRBJ2-5,NA,NA,TRBV30,CAWSSGTGGTQYF,TGTGCCTGGAGTAGCGGAACCGGCGGGACCCAGTACTTC
TRBJ1-6,NA,NA,TRBV7-6,CASSLGQGISPLHF,TGTGCCAGCAGCTTAGGCCAGGGGATCTCACCCCTCCACTTT
TRBJ1-4,NA,NA,TRBV30,CAWNQVTEKLFF,TGTGCCTGGAACCAGGTTACTGAAAAACTGTTTTTT
TRBJ2-3,few,NA,TRBV7-8,CASSFPTADTQYF,TGTGCCAGCAGCTTTCCGACCGCAGATACGCAGTATTTT
TRBJ2-3,NA,NA,TRBV29-1,CSVDGVTDTQYF,TGCAGCGTTGACGGGGTCACAGATACGCAGTATTTT
TRBJ1-5,NA,NA,TRBV30,CAWTSGRSNQPQHF,TGTGCCTGGACCTCCGGACGTTCTAATCAGCCCCAGCATTTT
TRBJ2-4,NA,NA,TRBV7-8,CASSLTALLAKNIQYF,TGTGCCAGCAGCTTAACAGCTCTACTAGCCAAAAACATTCAGTACTTC
TRBJ2-3,NA,NA,TRBV9,CASSGRTVTDTQYF,TGTGCCAGCAGCGGGAGGACGGTCACAGATACGCAGTATTTT
TRBJ2-1,NA,TRBD2,TRBV4-2,CASSPGGTSGPTYNEQFF,TGTGCCAGCAGCCCTGGCGGGACTAGCGGGCCGACCTACAATGAGCAGTTCTTC
TRBJ2-2,few,TRBD1,TRBV23-1,CASSPDRGDTGELFF,TGCGCCAGCAGTCCGGACAGGGGGGACACCGGGGAGCTGTTTTTT
TRBJ1-2,NA,NA,TRBV6-5,CASTSGFNYGYTF,TGTGCCAGCACGTCGGGATTTAACTATGGCTACACCTTC
TRBJ1-1,medium-sized,NA,TRBV7-8,CASSLAQPNTEAFF,TGTGCCAGCAGCTTAGCCCAGCCTAACACTGAAGCTTTCTTT
TRBJ2-5,NA,NA,TRBV30,CAWSRGGETQYF,TGTGCCTGGAGTCGTGGGGGGGAGACCCAGTACTTC
TRBJ2-2,few,TRBD1,TRBV29-1,CSGTGILAGELFF,TGCAGCGGGACAGGGATTTTGGCCGGGGAGCTGTTTTTT
TRBJ2-1,few,NA,TRBV2,CASSVDLGEQFF,TGTGCCAGCAGTGTCGATTTGGGTGAGCAGTTCTTC
TRBJ2-7,few,NA,TRBV7-2,CASSINPGTSYEQYF,TGTGCCAGCAGCATAAACCCAGGGACCTCCTACGAGCAGTACTTC
TRBJ2-1,NA,TRBD2,TRBV30,CAWRAGPGLAGRGEQFF,TGTGCCTGGAGGGCGGGACCGGGACTAGCGGGGAGGGGCGAGCAGTTCTTC
TRBJ1-2,NA,TRBD1,TRBV5-6,CASSPATGEDGYTF,TGTGCCAGCAGTCCGGCCACAGGGGAGGATGGCTACACCTTC
TRBJ1-6,NA,NA,TRBV7-8,CASSLERGESPLHF,TGTGCCAGCAGCTTAGAAAGGGGAGAGTCACCCCTCCACTTT
TRBJ1-6,NA,TRBD1,TRBV6-1,CASNRDRGLGSPLHF,TGTGCCAGCAACCGGGACAGGGGATTGGGTTCACCCCTCCACTTT
TRBJ2-1,few,TRBD2,TRBV19,CASSTRLAGGNEQFF,TGTGCCAGTAGCACCCGACTAGCGGGGGGGAATGAGCAGTTCTTC
TRBJ2-5,few,TRBD1,TRBV15,CATSRDRGRETQYF,TGTGCCACCAGCAGAGACAGGGGGCGGGAGACCCAGTACTTC
TRBJ2-5,NA,NA,TRBV14,CASSQLQPETQYF,TGTGCCAGCAGCCAACTTCAGCCGGAGACCCAGTACTTC
TRBJ1-2,few,NA,TRBV30,CAWSAGTFYTF,TGTGCCTGGAGTGCAGGGACCTTCTACACCTTC
TRBJ2-1,NA,NA,TRBV5-1,CASSAYASRLDEQFF,TGCGCCAGCAGCGCCTACGCTTCCCGACTGGACGAGCAGTTCTTC
TRBJ1-1,few,NA,TRBV29-1,CSVEDEFMNTEAFF,TGCAGCGTTGAAGACGAGTTCATGAACACTGAAGCTTTCTTT
TRBJ2-7,NA,NA,TRBV6-6,CASSHGGQGVYEQYF,TGTGCCAGCAGCCACGGAGGGCAGGGTGTTTACGAGCAGTACTTC
TRBJ2-2,NA,NA,TRBV7-9,CASSLDSYTGELFF,TGTGCCAGCAGCCTAGACAGCTACACCGGGGAGCTGTTTTTT
TRBJ1-1,once,NA,TRBV6-6,CASSYSTGNTEAFF,TGTGCCAGCAGTTATTCGACTGGGAACACTGAAGCTTTCTTT
TRBJ1-1,NA,NA,TRBV29-1,CSAEVALNTEAFF,TGCAGCGCTGAAGTCGCACTGAACACTGAAGCTTTCTTT
TRBJ1-5,NA,NA,TRBV16,CASSLGNSNQPQHF,TGTGCCAGCAGCCTCGGGAATAGCAATCAGCCCCAGCATTTT
TRBJ1-2,NA,TRBD1,TRBV30,CAWSVGWGQGDYGYTF,TGTGCCTGGAGTGTAGGTTGGGGACAGGGGGACTATGGCTACACCTTC
TRBJ2-1,NA,NA,TRBV6-5,CASSSFRNEQFF,TGTGCCAGCAGTTCCTTTAGAAATGAGCAGTTCTTC
TRBJ2-3,NA,TRBD2,TRBV7-2,CASSPGTSGGADTQYF,TGTGCCAGCAGCCCGGGTACTAGCGGGGGAGCAGATACGCAGTATTTT
TRBJ1-5,few,NA,TRBV6-1,CASSEALTQNQPQHF,TGTGCCAGCAGTGAAGCATTGACACAGAATCAGCCCCAGCATTTT
TRBJ2-5,NA,TRBD1,TRBV6-5,CASRLQGTQETQYF,TGTGCCAGCAGGTTACAGGGGACCCAAGAGACCCAGTACTTC
TRBJ2-7,few,TRBD1,TRBV27,CASKTGGFEQYF,TGTGCCAGCAAGACAGGGGGCTTCGAGCAGTACTTC
TRBJ2-5,few,NA,TRBV10-3,CAISEGQGLETQYF,TGTGCCATCAGTGAGGGCCAGGGATTAGAGACCCAGTACTTC
TRBJ2-2,few,NA,TRBV29-1,CSVAWGAAANGELFF,TGCAGCGTTGCGTGGGGGGCAGCCGCCAACGGGGAGCTGTTTTTT
TRBJ2-1,NA,NA,TRBV5-1,CASSLGQTANEQFF,TGCGCCAGCAGCTTGGGACAGACGGCCAATGAGCAGTTCTTC
TRBJ2-1,NA,NA,TRBV9,CASSVAGNNEQFF,TGTGCCAGCAGCGTCGCAGGGAACAATGAGCAGTTCTTC
TRBJ2-7,many,NA,TRBV27,CASSATGFDEQYF,TGTGCCAGCAGTGCCACAGGGTTCGACGAGCAGTACTTC
TRBJ1-5,NA,NA,TRBV30,CAWSVAHGQPQHF,TGTGCCTGGAGTGTAGCTCACGGTCAGCCCCAGCATTTT
TRBJ2-4,NA,TRBD1,TRBV5-1,CASSLAGQRAKNIQYF,TGCGCCAGCAGCTTGGCGGGACAGAGAGCCAAAAACATTCAGTACTTC
TRBJ1-6,few,TRBD1,TRBV30,CAWRTGGNSPLHF,TGTGCCTGGAGGACAGGGGGAAATTCACCCCTCCACTTT
TRBJ1-1,NA,NA,TRBV7-9,CASSFPGTTEAFF,TGTGCCAGCAGCTTTCCCGGAACCACTGAAGCTTTCTTT
TRBJ1-6,few,NA,TRBV12-5,CASGLSRRGWSPLHF,TGTGCTAGTGGTTTGTCACGAAGGGGATGGTCACCCCTCCACTTT